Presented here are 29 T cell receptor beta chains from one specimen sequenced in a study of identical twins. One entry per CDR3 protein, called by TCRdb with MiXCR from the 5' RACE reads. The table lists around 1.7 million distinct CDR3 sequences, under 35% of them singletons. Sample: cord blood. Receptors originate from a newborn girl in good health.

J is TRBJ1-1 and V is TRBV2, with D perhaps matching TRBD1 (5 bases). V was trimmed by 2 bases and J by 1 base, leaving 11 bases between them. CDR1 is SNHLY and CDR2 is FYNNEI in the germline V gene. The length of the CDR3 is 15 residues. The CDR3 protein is CASSESGAGNTEAFF. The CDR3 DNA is TGTGCCAGCAGTGAATCTGGGGCAGGGAACACTGAAGCTTTCTTT.

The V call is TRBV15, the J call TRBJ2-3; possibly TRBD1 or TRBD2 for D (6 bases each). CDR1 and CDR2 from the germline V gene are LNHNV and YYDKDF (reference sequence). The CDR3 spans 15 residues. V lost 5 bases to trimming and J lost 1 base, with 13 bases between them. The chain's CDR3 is CATSESGARTDTQYF. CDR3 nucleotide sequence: TGTGCCACCAGCGAGTCGGGGGCCCGCACAGATACGCAGTATTTT.

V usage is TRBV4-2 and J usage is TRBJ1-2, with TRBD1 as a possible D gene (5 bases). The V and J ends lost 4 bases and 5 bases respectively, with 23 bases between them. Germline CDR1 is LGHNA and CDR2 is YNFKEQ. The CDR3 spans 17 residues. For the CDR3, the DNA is TGTGCCAGCAGCCCAAAATTGGGGCAACCGGGACGGTATGGCTACACCTTC. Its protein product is CASSPKLGQPGRYGYTF.

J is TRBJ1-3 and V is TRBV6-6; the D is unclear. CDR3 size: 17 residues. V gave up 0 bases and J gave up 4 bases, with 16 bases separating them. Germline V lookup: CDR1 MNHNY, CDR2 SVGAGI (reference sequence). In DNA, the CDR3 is TGTGCCAGCAGTTACTCGCACCCCACGGCAGCGGGAAACACCATATATTTT. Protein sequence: CASSYSHPTAAGNTIYF.

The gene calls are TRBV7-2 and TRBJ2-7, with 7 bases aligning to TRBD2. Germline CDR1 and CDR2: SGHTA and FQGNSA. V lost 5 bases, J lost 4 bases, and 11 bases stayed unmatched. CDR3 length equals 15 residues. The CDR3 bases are TGTGCCAGCAGCCTCGGGGACTACCTTCCTTACGAGCAGTACTTC. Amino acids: CASSLGDYLPYEQYF.

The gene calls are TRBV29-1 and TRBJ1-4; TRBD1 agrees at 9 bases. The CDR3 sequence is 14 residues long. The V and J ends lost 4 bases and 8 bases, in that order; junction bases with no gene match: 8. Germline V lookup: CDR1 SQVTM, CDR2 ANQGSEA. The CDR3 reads CSVAEGTGREKLFF. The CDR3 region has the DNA TGCAGCGTTGCTGAGGGGACAGGGCGCGAAAAACTGTTTTTT.

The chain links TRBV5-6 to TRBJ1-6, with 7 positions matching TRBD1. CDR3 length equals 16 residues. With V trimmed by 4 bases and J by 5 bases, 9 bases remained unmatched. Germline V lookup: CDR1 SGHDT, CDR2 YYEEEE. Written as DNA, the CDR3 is TGTGCCAGCAGCCTTACCGGACAGGTTGATAATTCACCCCTCCACTTT. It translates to CASSLTGQVDNSPLHF.

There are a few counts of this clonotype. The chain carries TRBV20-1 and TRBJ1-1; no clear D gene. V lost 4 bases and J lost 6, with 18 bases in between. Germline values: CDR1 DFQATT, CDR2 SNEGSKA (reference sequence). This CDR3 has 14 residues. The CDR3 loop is CSAKEPTFVAEAFF. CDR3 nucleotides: TGCAGTGCTAAAGAACCGACATTCGTCGCTGAAGCTTTCTTT.

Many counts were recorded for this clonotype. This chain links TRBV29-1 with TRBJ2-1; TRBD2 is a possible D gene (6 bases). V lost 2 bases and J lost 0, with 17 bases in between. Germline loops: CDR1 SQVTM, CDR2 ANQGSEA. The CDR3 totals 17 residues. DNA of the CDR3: TGCAGCGTTGAACCATCCGCGGGGCCAAGCTCCTACAATGAGCAGTTCTTC. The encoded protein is CSVEPSAGPSSYNEQFF.

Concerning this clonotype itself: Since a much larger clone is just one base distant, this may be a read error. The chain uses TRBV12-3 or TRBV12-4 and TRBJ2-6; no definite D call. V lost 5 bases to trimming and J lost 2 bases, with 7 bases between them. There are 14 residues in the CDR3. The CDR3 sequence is CASSVLTGANVLTF. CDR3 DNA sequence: TGTGCCAGCAGTGTACTAACTGGGGCCAACGTCCTGACTTTC.

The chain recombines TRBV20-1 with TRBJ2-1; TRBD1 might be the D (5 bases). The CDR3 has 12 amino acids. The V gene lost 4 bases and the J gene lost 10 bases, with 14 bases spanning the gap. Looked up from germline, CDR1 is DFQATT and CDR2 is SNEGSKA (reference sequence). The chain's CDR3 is CSATRQGREQFF. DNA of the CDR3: TGCAGTGCTACTCGTCAGGGCAGGGAGCAGTTCTTC.

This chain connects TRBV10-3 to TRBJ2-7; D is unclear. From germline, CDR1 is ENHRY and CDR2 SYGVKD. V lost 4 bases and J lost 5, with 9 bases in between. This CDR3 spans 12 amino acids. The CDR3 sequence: CAISGRENEQYF. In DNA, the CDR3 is TGTGCCATCAGTGGGAGAGAAAACGAGCAGTACTTC.

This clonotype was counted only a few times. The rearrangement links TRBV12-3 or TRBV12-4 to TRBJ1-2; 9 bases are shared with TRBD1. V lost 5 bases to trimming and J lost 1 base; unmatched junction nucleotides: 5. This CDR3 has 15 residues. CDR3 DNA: TGTGCCAGCAGTGCCGACAGGGGGGGTAACTATGGCTACACCTTC. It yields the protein CASSADRGGNYGYTF.

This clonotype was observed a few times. The CDR3 DNA reads as TGCAGTGCTAGAGTTCAGGGGGTCTCCTATAATTCACCCCTCCACTTT. It translates to CSARVQGVSYNSPLHF. The chain employs TRBV20-1 and TRBJ1-6; 7 nucleotides align to TRBD1. J gave up 0 bases and V 1 base, and 3 bases lay outside the gene matches. Per germline, CDR1 DFQATT and CDR2 SNEGSKA (reference sequence). This CDR3 has 16 residues.

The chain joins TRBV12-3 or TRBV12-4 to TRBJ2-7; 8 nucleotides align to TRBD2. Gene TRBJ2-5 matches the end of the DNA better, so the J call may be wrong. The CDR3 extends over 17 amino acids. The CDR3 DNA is TGTGCCAGCAGTTTAGCGATCTGGACTAGCTTACAAGAGACCCAGTACTTC. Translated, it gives CASSLAIWTSLQETQYF.

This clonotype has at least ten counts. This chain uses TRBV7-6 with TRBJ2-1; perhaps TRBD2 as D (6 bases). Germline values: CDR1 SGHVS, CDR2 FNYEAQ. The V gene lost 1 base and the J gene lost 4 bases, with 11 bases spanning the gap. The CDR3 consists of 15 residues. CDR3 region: CASSLGDFPYNEQFF. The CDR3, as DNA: TGTGCCAGCAGCTTAGGGGACTTTCCTTACAATGAGCAGTTCTTC. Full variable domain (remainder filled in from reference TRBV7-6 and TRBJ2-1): GAGVSQSPRYKVTKRGQDVALRCDPISGHVSLYWYRQALGQGPEFLTYFNYEAQQDKSGLPNDRFSAERPEGSISTLTIQRTEQRDSAMYRCASSLGDFPYNEQFFGPGTRLTVL.

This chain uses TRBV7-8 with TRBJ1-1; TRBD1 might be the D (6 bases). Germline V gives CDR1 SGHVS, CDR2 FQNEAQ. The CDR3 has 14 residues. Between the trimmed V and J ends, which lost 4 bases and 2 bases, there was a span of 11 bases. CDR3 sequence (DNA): TGTGCCAGCAGCTGGGGACACCAAAACACTGAAGCTTTCTTT. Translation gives CASSWGHQNTEAFF.

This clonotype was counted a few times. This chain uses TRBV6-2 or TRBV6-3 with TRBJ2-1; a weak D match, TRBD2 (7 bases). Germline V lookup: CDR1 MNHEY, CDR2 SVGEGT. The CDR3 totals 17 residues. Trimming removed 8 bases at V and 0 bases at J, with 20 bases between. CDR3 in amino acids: CASALRGGYSSYNEQFF. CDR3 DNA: TGTGCCAGCGCCCTTAGGGGGGGTTACAGCTCCTACAATGAGCAGTTCTTC.

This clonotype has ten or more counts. CDR3 nucleotides: TGCGCCAGCAGCGTCTATACAGATACGCAGTATTTT. Protein sequence: CASSVYTDTQYF. V gene TRBV5-1 combines with J gene TRBJ2-3; unclear D gene. Germline V lookup: CDR1 SGHRS, CDR2 YFSETQ. V was shortened by 4 bases and J by 3 bases, with 6 bases between the two germline ends. This CDR3 is 12 amino acids long.

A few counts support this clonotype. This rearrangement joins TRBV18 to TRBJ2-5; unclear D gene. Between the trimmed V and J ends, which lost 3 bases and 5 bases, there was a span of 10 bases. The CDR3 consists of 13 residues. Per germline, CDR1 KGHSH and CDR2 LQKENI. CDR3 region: CASSPFDGETQYF. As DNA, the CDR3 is TGTGCCAGCTCACCGTTCGATGGGGAGACCCAGTACTTC.

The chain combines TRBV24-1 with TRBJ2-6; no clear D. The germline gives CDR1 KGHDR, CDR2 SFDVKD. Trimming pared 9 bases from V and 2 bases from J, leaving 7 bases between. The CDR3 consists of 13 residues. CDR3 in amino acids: CATATPGANVLTF. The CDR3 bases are TGTGCCACCGCTACGCCTGGGGCCAACGTCCTGACTTTC.

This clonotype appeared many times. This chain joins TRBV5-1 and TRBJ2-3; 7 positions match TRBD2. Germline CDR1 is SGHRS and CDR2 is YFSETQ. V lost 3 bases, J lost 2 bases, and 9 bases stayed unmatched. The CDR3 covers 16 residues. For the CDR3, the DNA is TGCGCCAGCAGCTCTACCGGGACTATACACACAGATACGCAGTATTTT. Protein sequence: CASSSTGTIHTDTQYF.

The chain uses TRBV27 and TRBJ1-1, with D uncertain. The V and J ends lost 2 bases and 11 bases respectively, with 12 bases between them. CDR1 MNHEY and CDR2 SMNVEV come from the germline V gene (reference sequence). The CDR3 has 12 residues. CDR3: CASSLQAGVAFF. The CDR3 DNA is TGTGCCAGCAGTTTACAGGCTGGGGTGGCTTTCTTT.

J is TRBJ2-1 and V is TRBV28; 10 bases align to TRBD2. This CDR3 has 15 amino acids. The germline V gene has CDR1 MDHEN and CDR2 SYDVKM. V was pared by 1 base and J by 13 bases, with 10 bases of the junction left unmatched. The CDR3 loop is CASSLSSGRRETQFF. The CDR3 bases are TGTGCCAGCAGTTTATCTAGCGGGAGAAGGGAGACCCAGTTCTTC.

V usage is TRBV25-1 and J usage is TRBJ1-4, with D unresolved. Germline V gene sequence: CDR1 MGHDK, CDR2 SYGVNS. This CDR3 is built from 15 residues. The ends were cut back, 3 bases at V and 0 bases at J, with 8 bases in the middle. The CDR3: CASSERWATNEKLFF. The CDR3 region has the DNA TGTGCCAGCAGTGAGAGGTGGGCAACTAATGAAAAACTGTTTTTT.

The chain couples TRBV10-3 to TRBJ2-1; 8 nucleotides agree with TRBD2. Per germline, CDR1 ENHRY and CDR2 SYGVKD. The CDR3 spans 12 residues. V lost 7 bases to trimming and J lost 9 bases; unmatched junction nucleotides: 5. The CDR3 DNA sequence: TGTGCCATCACCGGGACTAGGGGTGAGCAGTTCTTC. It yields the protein CAITGTRGEQFF.

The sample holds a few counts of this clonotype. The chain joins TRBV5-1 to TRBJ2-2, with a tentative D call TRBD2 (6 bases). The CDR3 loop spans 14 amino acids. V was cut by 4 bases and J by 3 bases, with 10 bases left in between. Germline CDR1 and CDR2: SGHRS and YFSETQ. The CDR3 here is CASSTGLYTGELFF. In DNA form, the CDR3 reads TGCGCCAGCAGCACGGGACTTTACACCGGGGAGCTGTTTTTT. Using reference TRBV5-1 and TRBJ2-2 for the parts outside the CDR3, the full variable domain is KAGVTQTPRYLIKTRGQQVTLSCSPISGHRSVSWYQQTPGQGLQFLFEYFSETQRNKGNFPGRFSGRQFSNSRSEMNVSTLELGDSALYLCASSTGLYTGELFFGEGSRLTVL.

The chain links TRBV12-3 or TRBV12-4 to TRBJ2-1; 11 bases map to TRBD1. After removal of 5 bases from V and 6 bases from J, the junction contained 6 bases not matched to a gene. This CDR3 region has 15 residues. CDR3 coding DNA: TGTGCCAGCAGTATGGGACAGGGGGTAGGCAATGAGCAGTTCTTC. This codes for CASSMGQGVGNEQFF.

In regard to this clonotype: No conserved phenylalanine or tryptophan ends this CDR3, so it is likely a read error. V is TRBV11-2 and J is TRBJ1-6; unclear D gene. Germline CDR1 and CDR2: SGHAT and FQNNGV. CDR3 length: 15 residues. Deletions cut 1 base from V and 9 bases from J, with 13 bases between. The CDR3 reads CASSLGAGRGSPLHL. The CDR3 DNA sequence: TGTGCCAGCAGCTTAGGGGCGGGTCGAGGTTCACCCCTCCACCTT.